This is a list of T cell receptor beta chains from one sample in a study of blood T cell repertoires in COVID-19. Sequenced by immunoSEQ multiplex PCR; TCRdb stores in-frame clones only, minus some. Among 70,000 or so clones listed, roughly nine tenths were seen once. Sequencing was carried out using peripheral blood. Receptors were obtained from a man in his sixties or seventies with active COVID-19. Each CDR3 is given with its conserved first and last residue. The order of the fields is V gene, D gene, clone size, J gene, CDR3 DNA, CDR3 protein. D genes are given only for firm matches. Not every row has a clone size; where given, it reads once, few, many or a size class.

V: TRBV12-3/TRBV12-4
D: .
size: .
J: TRBJ2-3
DNA: TGTGCCAGCAGTACGACACGGTCAGATACGCAGTATTTT
CDR3: CASSTTRSDTQYF

V: TRBV5-6
D: .
size: .
J: TRBJ2-7
DNA: TGTGCCAGCAGCCCGACAGCTAAGTTTCGCTCCTACGAGCAGTACTTC
CDR3: CASSPTAKFRSYEQYF

V: TRBV7-2
D: TRBD1
size: .
J: TRBJ1-3
DNA: TGTGCCAGCAGCTTAGAACCGACAGGGCCCCTGGGAAACACCATATATTTT
CDR3: CASSLEPTGPLGNTIYF

V: TRBV5-1
D: .
size: .
J: TRBJ2-3
DNA: TGCGCCAGCAGCGGGGGACTTTCAACAGATACGCAGTATTTT
CDR3: CASSGGLSTDTQYF

V: TRBV19
D: TRBD2
size: once
J: TRBJ2-1
DNA: TGTGCCAGTAGTCCACCGGGACTAGCGGAGCAGTTCTTC
CDR3: CASSPPGLAEQFF

V: TRBV7-2
D: .
size: .
J: TRBJ1-4
DNA: TGTGCCAGCAGCTGGGCGGCAGGGGCGAATGAAAAACTGTTTTTT
CDR3: CASSWAAGANEKLFF

V: TRBV19
D: .
size: .
J: TRBJ2-1
DNA: TGTGCCAGTAGTATAGATCGGGGGAGCTCCTACAATGAGCAGTTCTTC
CDR3: CASSIDRGSSYNEQFF

V: TRBV5-1
D: TRBD1
size: .
J: TRBJ2-3
DNA: TGCGCCAGCAGCCTGGGACAGGCGCTCCCGGGAGATACGCAGTATTTT
CDR3: CASSLGQALPGDTQYF

V: TRBV9
D: TRBD1
size: .
J: TRBJ2-2
DNA: TGTGCCAGCAGCCCCCCGGACAGGAGAAACACCGGGGAGCTGTTTTTT
CDR3: CASSPPDRRNTGELFF

V: TRBV9
D: TRBD2
size: .
J: TRBJ2-7
DNA: TGTGCCAGCAGCCCTCGGACTAGCGGCTACGAGCAGTACTTC
CDR3: CASSPRTSGYEQYF

V: TRBV5-8
D: .
size: .
J: TRBJ2-7
DNA: TGTGCCAGCAGCCTGGGACACAAAAACTACGAGCAGTACTTC
CDR3: CASSLGHKNYEQYF

V: TRBV18
D: TRBD1
size: once
J: TRBJ1-5
DNA: TGTGCCAGCTCACCACGGGACAGGGTCGGCAATCAGCCCCAGCATTTT
CDR3: CASSPRDRVGNQPQHF

V: TRBV7-9
D: .
size: .
J: TRBJ1-5
DNA: TGTGCCAGCAGCTTACTCCAGGACTCACCCCAGCATTTT
CDR3: CASSLLQDSPQHF

V: TRBV27
D: .
size: .
J: TRBJ1-1
DNA: TGTGCCAGCAGGACAACCGTGGGAGCTGAAGCTTTCTTT
CDR3: CASRTTVGAEAFF

V: TRBV29-1
D: .
size: .
J: TRBJ1-1
DNA: TGCAGCGTCCCCACCGCGGTGAACACTGAAGCTTTCTTT
CDR3: CSVPTAVNTEAFF

V: TRBV9
D: TRBD2
size: .
J: TRBJ2-2
DNA: TGTGCCAGCAGCCCCCGTGGAGCGGGAGGGGCCGCGAACACCGGGGAGCTGTTTTTT
CDR3: CASSPRGAGGAANTGELFF

V: TRBV18
D: TRBD1
size: .
J: TRBJ2-7
DNA: TGTGCCAGCTCACGGGCCGGGACAGGGAAGGGAGAGCAGTACTTC
CDR3: CASSRAGTGKGEQYF

V: TRBV28
D: .
size: .
J: TRBJ2-6
DNA: TGTGCCAGCAACCGGGACTCTGGGGCCAACGTCCTGACTTTC
CDR3: CASNRDSGANVLTF

V: TRBV18
D: TRBD1
size: .
J: TRBJ1-1
DNA: TGTGCCAGCTCCTGGACAGGGGGCCCCATTCGGACTGAAGCTTTCTTT
CDR3: CASSWTGGPIRTEAFF

V: TRBV4-1
D: .
size: .
J: TRBJ1-4
DNA: TGCGCCAGCAGCCAAGGGGGGGGGCAGACTGCAACTAATGAAAAACTGTTTTTT
CDR3: CASSQGGGQTATNEKLFF

V: TRBV9
D: TRBD2
size: .
J: TRBJ2-1
DNA: TGTGCCAGCAGCCCCAGACTAGCGGGAGGCACCATCAGGTTCTTC
CDR3: CASSPRLAGGTIRFF

V: TRBV2
D: TRBD1
size: once
J: TRBJ2-7
DNA: TGTGCCAGCAGTGTTCGGGACAGGGGCTCCTACGAGCAGTACTTC
CDR3: CASSVRDRGSYEQYF